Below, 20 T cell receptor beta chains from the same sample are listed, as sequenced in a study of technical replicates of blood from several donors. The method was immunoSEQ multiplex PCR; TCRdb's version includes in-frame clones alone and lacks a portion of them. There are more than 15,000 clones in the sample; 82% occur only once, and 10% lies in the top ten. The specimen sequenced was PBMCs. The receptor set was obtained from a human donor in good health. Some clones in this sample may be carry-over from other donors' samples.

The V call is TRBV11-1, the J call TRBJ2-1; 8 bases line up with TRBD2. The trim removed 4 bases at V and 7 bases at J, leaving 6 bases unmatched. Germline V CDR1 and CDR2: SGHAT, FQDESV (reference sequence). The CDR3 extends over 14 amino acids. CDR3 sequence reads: CASSSDSGINEQFF. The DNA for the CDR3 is TGTGCCAGCAGCTCAGATAGCGGGATAAATGAGCAGTTCTTC.

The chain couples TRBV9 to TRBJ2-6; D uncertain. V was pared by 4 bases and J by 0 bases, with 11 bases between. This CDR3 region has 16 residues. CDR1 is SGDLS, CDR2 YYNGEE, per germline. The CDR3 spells CASSSDDTSGANVLTF. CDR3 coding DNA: TGTGCCAGCAGCTCGGATGACACCTCTGGGGCCAACGTCCTGACTTTC.

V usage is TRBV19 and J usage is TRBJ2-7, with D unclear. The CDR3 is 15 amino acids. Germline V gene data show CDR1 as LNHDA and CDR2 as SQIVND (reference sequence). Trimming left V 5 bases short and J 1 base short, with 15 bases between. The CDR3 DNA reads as TGTGCCAGTAGTTCTCCTGACGACTTTTCCTACGAGCAGTACTTC. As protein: CASSSPDDFSYEQYF.

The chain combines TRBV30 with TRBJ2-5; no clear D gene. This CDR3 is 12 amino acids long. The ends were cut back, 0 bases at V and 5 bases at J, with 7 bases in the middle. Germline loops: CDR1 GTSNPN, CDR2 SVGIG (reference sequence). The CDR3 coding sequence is TGTGCCTGGAGTGTGTCGGAGGAGACCCAGTACTTC. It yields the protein CAWSVSEETQYF.

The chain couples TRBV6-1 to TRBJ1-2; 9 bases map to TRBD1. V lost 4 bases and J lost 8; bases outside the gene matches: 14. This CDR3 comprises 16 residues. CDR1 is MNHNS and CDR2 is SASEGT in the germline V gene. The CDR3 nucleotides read TGTGCCAGCAGTGTTAAACAGGGGGCTCCTCTCGGCGGCTACACCTTC. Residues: CASSVKQGAPLGGYTF.

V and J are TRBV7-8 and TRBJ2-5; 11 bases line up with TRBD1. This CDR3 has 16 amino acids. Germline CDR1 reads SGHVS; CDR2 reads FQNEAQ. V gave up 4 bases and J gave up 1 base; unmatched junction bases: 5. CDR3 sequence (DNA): TGTGCCAGCAGCTCCCCCGGACAGGGGGCCCAAGAGACCCAGTACTTC. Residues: CASSSPGQGAQETQYF.

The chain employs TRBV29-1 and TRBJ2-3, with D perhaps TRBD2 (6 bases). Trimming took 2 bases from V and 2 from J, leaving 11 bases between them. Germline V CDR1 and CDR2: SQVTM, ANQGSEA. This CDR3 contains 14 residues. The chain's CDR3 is CSVEPGLNTDTQYF. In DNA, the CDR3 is TGCAGCGTTGAACCGGGACTCAACACAGATACGCAGTATTTT.

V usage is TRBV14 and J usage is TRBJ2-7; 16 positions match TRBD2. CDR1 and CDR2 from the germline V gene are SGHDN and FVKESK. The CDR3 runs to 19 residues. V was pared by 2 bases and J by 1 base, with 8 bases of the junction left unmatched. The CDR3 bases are TGTGCCAGCAGCCAAAACCGAGGGACTAGCGGGAGGGAGTCCTACGAGCAGTACTTC. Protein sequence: CASSQNRGTSGRESYEQYF.

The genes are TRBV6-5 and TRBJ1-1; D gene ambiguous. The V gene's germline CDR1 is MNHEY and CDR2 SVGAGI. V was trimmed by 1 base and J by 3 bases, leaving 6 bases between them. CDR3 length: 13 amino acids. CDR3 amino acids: CASSYFSDTEAFF. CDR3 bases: TGTGCCAGCAGTTACTTTTCGGACACTGAAGCTTTCTTT.

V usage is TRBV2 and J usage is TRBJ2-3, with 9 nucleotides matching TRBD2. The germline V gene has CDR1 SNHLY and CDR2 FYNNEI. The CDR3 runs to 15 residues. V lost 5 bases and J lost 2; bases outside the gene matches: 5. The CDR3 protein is CASSPTSGYTDTQYF. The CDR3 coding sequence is TGTGCCAGCAGTCCTACTAGCGGGTACACAGATACGCAGTATTTT. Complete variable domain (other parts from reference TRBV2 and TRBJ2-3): EPEVTQTPSHQVTQMGQEVILRCVPISNHLYFYWYRQILGQKVEFLVSFYNNEISEKSEIFDDQFSVERPDGSNFTLKIRSTKLEDSAMYFCASSPTSGYTDTQYFGPGTRLTVL.

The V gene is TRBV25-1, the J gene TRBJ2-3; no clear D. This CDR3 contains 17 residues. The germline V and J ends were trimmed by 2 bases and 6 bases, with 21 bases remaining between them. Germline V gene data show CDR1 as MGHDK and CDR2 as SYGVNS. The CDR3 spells CASSEKTPTGVPDTQYF. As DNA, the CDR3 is TGTGCCAGCAGTGAAAAAACCCCCACCGGAGTACCGGATACGCAGTATTTT. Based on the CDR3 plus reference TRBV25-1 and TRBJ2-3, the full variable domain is EADIYQTPRYLVIGTGKKITLECSQTMGHDKMYWYQQDPGMELHLIHYSYGVNSTEKGDLSSESTVSRIRTEHFPLTLESARPSHTSQYLCASSEKTPTGVPDTQYFGPGTRLTVL.

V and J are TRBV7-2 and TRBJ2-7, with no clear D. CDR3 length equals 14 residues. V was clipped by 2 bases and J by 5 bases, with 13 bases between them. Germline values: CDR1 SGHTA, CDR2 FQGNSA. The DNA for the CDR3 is TGTGCCAGCAGCTTATCTTTTAGTTCTCACGAGCAGTACTTC. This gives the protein CASSLSFSSHEQYF.

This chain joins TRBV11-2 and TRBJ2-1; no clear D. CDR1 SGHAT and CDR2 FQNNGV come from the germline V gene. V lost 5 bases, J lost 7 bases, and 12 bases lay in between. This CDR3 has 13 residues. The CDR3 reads CASSPPAKNEQFF. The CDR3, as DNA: TGTGCCAGCAGCCCTCCAGCGAAGAATGAGCAGTTCTTC.

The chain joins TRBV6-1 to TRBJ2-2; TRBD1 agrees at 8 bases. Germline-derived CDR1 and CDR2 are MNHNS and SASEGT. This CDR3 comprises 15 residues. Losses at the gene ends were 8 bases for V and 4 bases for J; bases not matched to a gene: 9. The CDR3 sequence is CASDGQGWGTGELFF. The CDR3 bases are TGTGCCAGCGACGGACAGGGATGGGGCACCGGGGAGCTGTTTTTT.

The CDR3 is CSVGRGLAERQYF. The CDR3 nucleotides read TGCAGCGTTGGAAGGGGACTAGCGGAACGTCAGTACTTC. The chain links TRBV29-1 to TRBJ2-5; TRBD2 matches 11 bases. The CDR3 sequence is 13 residues long. Germline CDR1 reads SQVTM; CDR2 reads ANQGSEA. Germline trimming cut 4 bases from V and 11 bases from J; bases unmatched to any gene: 9. Full variable domain (rest looked up from reference TRBV29-1 and TRBJ2-5): SAVISQKPSRDICQRGTSLTIQCQVDSQVTMMFWYRQQPGQSLTLIATANQGSEATYESGFVIDKFPISRPNLTFSTLTVSNMSPEDSSIYLCSVGRGLAERQYFGPGTRLLVL.

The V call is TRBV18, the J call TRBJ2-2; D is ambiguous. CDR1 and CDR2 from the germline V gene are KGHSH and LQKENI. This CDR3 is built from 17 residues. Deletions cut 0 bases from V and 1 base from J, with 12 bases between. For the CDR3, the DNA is TGTGCCAGCTCACCACCGTTGGGCAGTGGGAACACCGGGGAGCTGTTTTTT. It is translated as CASSPPLGSGNTGELFF.

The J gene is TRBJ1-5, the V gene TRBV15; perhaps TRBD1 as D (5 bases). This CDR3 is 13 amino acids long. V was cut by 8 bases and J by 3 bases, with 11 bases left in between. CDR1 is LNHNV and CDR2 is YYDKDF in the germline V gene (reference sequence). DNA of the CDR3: TGTGCCACCCAGGGAGGGAACAATCAGCCCCAGCATTTT. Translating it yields CATQGGNNQPQHF. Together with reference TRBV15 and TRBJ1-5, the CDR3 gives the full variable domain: DAMVIQNPRYQVTQFGKPVTLSCSQTLNHNVMYWYQQKSSQAPKLLFHYYDKDFNNEADTPDNFQSRRPNTSFCFLDIRSPGLGDTAMYLCATQGGNNQPQHFGDGTRLSIL.

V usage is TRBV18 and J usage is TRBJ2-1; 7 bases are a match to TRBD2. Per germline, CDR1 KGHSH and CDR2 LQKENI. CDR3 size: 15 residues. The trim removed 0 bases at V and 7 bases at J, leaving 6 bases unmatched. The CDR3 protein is CASSPPVSGFNEQFF. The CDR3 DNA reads TGTGCCAGCTCACCACCGGTTAGCGGGTTTAATGAGCAGTTCTTC.

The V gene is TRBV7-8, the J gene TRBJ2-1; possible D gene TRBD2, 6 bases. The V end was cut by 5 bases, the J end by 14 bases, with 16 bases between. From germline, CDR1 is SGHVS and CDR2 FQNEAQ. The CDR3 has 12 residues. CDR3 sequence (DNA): TGTGCCAGCAGCCGTCCCGGGACTGGGGAGTTCTTC. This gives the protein CASSRPGTGEFF.

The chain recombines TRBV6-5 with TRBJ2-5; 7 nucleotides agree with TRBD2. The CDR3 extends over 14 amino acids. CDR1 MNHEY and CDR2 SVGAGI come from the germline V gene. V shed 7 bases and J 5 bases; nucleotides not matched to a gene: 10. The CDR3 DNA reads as TGTGCCAGCAAGGTGGAGGGTAGCGGGGAGACCCAGTACTTC. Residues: CASKVEGSGETQYF.